Listed below are T cell receptor beta chains from one sample, sequenced in a study of T cells in Graves' hyperthyroidism and ophthalmopathy. Using its own MiXCR run on the multiplex PCR reads, TCRdb lists one record per CDR3 protein. The sample shows around 600,000 distinct CDR3 sequences, roughly 46% of them seen only once. Sequenced: peripheral blood or thyroid tissue (not recorded which). These receptors originate from an adult man with Graves' disease, either hyperthyroidism or ophthalmopathy (not recorded which). The CDR3 runs from the conserved cysteine through the conserved F or W. The order of the fields is CDR3 DNA, CDR3 protein, J gene, CDR3 length, D gene, V gene, clone size. D genes are given only for firm matches. Not all rows give a size; the values are once, few, many and, for expanded clones, a class.

TGTGCCAGTAGCCCTAGGACGTCACCCCTCCACTTT,CASSPRTSPLHF,TRBJ1-6,12,NA,TRBV19,many
TGTGCCAGTAGTATCGCCAGGGGCGCAGAGACCCAGTACTTC,CASSIARGAETQYF,TRBJ2-5,14,NA,TRBV19,many
TGTGCCAGCAGCTTATACAAGGCAGATGGCTACACCTTC,CASSLYKADGYTF,TRBJ1-2,13,NA,TRBV7-8,many
TGTGCCAGCTCACCGCTAGGACCCGATCTGGGCGAGCAGTACTTC,CASSPLGPDLGEQYF,TRBJ2-7,15,NA,TRBV7-6,NA
TGCGCCAGCAGCCGCGGGGGCGGACCCAATGAAAAACTGTTTTTT,CASSRGGGPNEKLFF,TRBJ1-4,15,NA,TRBV5-1,NA
TGCAGCGCCGACAAGGGCGCGGACTATGGCTACACCTTC,CSADKGADYGYTF,TRBJ1-2,13,NA,TRBV29-1,few
TGTGCCAGCAGCTTAAATCTCAGGGTCCAGAACACTGAAGCTTTCTTT,CASSLNLRVQNTEAFF,TRBJ1-1,16,NA,TRBV7-2,NA
TGTGCCAGCAGCACCACCGGGACAGGGAACACCGGGGAGCTGTTTTTT,CASSTTGTGNTGELFF,TRBJ2-2,16,TRBD1,TRBV9,few
TGTGCCAGTAGTATGCGGACAGGGGGCGGCTATGGCTACACCTTC,CASSMRTGGGYGYTF,TRBJ1-2,15,TRBD1,TRBV25-1,NA
TGTGCCACCCTCTCTGGGGGGAACACTGAAGCTTTCTTT,CATLSGGNTEAFF,TRBJ1-1,13,NA,TRBV12-3/TRBV12-4,NA
TGTGCCAGCAGTGTTTGGAAGGGTCCTGGCGGCTACACCTTC,CASSVWKGPGGYTF,TRBJ1-2,14,NA,TRBV2,many
TGCGCCAGCAGCCAAGAACCCTTACTGGTGACAGGGGGAGTCACCTACGAGCAGTACTTC,CASSQEPLLVTGGVTYEQYF,TRBJ2-7,20,TRBD1,TRBV4-1,few
TGTGCCAGCAGTGAACTGGGAGCAAGGGGGCAGTACTTC,CASSELGARGQYF,TRBJ2-7,13,NA,TRBV7-2,NA
TGTGCCAGCAGTCGGACAGGGCACGAGCAGTACTTC,CASSRTGHEQYF,TRBJ2-7,12,TRBD1,TRBV6-5,NA
TGTGCCAGCAGCGTAGGGGACAATAGCAATCAGCCCCAGCCGCTCGAAAAACTGTTTTTT,CASSVGDNSNQPQPLEKLFF,TRBJ1-4,20,NA,TRBV9,NA
TGCAGCGTTGGACTAGCGGGAGGGCTGGAGACCCAGTACTTC,CSVGLAGGLETQYF,TRBJ2-5,14,TRBD2,TRBV29-1,NA
TGCAGTGCTAGAGAAGGAGGACAGGTAGAAGAGACCCAGTACTTC,CSAREGGQVEETQYF,TRBJ2-5,15,TRBD1,TRBV20-1,NA
TGTGCCACCAGTGAGATGACGGCAAACTATGGCTACACCTTC,CATSEMTANYGYTF,TRBJ1-2,14,NA,TRBV24-1,NA
TGCAGTGCTAGAGGGCAGGGGGACTACGAGCAGTACTTC,CSARGQGDYEQYF,TRBJ2-7,13,TRBD1,TRBV20-1,many
TGTGCCAGCAGTTTAGCCGGGACAGCTTATGGCTACACCTTC,CASSLAGTAYGYTF,TRBJ1-2,14,TRBD1,TRBV28,many
TGTGCCAGCAGCGTTGGCAGGTCTGGATACGAGCAGTACTTC,CASSVGRSGYEQYF,TRBJ2-7,14,NA,TRBV5-5,NA
TGTGCCAGTAGTATCCGGGCCCAAATTAGCAATCAGCCCCAGCATTTT,CASSIRAQISNQPQHF,TRBJ1-5,16,NA,TRBV19,NA
TGTGCCAACAGCTCCGGGGGGTATAATTCACCCCTCCACTTT,CANSSGGYNSPLHF,TRBJ1-6,14,NA,TRBV7-2,NA
TGTGCCAGCAGCCGAAACGACAGGGTCGTTAATGAAAAACTGTTTTTT,CASSRNDRVVNEKLFF,TRBJ1-4,16,TRBD1,TRBV7-9,NA